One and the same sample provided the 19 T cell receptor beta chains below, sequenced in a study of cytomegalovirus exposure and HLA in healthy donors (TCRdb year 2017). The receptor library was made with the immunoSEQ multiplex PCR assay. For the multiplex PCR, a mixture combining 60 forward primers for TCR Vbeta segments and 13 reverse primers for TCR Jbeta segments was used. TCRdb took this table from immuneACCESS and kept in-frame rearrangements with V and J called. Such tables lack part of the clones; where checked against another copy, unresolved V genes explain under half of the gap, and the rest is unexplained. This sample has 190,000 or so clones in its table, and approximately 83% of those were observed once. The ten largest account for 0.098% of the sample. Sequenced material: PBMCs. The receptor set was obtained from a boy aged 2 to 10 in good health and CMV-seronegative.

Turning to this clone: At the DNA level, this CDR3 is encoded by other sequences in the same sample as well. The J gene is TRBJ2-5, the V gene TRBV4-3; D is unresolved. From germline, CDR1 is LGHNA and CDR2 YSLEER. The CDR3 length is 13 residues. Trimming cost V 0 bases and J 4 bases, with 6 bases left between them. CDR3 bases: TGCGCCAGCAGCCAAGATTCCCGAGAGACCCAGTACTTC. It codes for CASSQDSRETQYF.

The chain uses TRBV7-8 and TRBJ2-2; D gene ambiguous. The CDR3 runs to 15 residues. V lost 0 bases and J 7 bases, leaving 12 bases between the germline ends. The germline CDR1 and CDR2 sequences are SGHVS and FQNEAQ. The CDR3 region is CASSLAFFGGGELFF. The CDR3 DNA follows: TGTGCCAGCAGCTTAGCATTCTTCGGCGGCGGGGAGCTGTTTTTT.

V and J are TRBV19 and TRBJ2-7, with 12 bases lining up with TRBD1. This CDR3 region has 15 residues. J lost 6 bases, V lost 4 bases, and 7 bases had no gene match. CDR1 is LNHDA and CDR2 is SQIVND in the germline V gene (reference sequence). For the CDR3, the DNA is TGTGCCAGTAGTACCGGGACAGGGGGCGGAGGCGAGCAGTACTTC. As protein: CASSTGTGGGGEQYF.

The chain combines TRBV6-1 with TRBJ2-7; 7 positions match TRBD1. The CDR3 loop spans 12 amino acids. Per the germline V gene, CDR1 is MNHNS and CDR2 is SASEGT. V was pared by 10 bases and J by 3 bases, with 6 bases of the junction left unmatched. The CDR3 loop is CATGQRYYEQYF. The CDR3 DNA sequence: TGTGCCACGGGACAGAGGTACTACGAGCAGTACTTC.

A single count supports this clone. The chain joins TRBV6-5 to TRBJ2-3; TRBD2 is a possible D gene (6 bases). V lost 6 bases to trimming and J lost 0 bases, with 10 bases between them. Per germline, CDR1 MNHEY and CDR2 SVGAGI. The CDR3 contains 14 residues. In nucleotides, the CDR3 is TGTGCCAGCAGGCGCGGGGCTAGCACAGATACGCAGTATTTT. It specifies CASRRGASTDTQYF.

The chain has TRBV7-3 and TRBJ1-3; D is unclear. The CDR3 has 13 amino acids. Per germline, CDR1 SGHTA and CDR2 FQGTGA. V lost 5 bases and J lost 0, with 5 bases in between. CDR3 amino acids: CASSASSGNTIYF. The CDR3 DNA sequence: TGTGCCAGCAGCGCGTCCTCTGGAAACACCATATATTTT. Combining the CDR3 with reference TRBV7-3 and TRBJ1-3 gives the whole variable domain GAGVSQTPSNKVTEKGKYVELRCDPISGHTALYWYRQSLGQGPEFLIYFQGTGAADDSGLPNDRFFAVRPEGSVSTLKIQRTERGDSAVYLCASSASSGNTIYFGEGSWLTVV.

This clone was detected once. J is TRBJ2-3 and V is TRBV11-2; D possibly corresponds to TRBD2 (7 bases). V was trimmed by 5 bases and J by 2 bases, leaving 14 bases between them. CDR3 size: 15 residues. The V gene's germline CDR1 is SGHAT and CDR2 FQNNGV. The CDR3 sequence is CASSQSRGLTDTQYF. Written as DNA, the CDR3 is TGTGCCAGCAGCCAGTCGCGGGGGCTCACAGATACGCAGTATTTT.

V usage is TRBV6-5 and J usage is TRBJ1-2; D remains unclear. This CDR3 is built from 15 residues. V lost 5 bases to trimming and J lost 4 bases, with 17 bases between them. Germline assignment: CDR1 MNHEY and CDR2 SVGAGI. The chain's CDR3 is CASSLNPREGYGYTF. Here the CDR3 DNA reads TGTGCCAGCAGTCTGAACCCCCGTGAGGGCTATGGCTACACCTTC.

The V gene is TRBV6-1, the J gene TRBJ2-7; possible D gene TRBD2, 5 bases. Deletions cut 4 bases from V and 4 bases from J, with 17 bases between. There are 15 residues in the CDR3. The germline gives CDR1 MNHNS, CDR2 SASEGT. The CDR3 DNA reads TGTGCCAGCAGTGTACACCCGCGGGCAACTTACGAGCAGTACTTC. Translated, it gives CASSVHPRATYEQYF.

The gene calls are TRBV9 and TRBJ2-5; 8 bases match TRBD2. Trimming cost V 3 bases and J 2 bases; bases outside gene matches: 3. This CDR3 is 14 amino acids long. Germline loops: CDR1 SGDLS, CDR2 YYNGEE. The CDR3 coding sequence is TGTGCCAGCAGCGCCCGGGGGGGACAAGAGACCCAGTACTTC. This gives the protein CASSARGGQETQYF. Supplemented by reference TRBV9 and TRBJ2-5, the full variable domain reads DSGVTQTPKHLITATGQRVTLRCSPRSGDLSVYWYQQSLDQGLQFLIQYYNGEERAKGNILERFSAQQFPDLHSELNLSSLELGDSALYFCASSARGGQETQYFGPGTRLLVL.

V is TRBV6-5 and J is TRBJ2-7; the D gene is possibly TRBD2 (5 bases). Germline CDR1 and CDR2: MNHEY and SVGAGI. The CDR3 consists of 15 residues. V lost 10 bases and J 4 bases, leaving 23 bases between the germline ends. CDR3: CAISPEDLGGYEQYF. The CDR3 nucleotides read TGTGCCATCAGCCCGGAGGATCTAGGTGGATACGAGCAGTACTTC.

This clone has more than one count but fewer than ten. The CDR3, as DNA: TGTGCCAGCAGCTTCTATGATCGGGGGACTGAAGCTTTCTTT. It yields the protein CASSFYDRGTEAFF. The J gene is TRBJ1-1, the V gene TRBV5-6, with a weak D call TRBD1 (5 bases). CDR1 and CDR2 from the germline V gene are SGHDT and YYEEEE. The CDR3 runs to 14 residues. Trimming took 2 bases from V and 5 from J, leaving 13 bases between them.

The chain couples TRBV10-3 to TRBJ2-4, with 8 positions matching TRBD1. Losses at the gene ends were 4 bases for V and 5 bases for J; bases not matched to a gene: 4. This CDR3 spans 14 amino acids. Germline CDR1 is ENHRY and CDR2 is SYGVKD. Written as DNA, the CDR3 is TGTGCCATCAGTGCGGGACAGGCCGAAAACATTCAGTACTTC. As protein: CAISAGQAENIQYF.

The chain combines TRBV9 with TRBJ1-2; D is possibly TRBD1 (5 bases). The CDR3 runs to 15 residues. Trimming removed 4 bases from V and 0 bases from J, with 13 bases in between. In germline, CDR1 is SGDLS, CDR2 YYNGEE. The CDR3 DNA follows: TGTGCCAGCAGCCCCTCGGAAGGGGCTAACTATGGCTACACCTTC. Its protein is CASSPSEGANYGYTF.

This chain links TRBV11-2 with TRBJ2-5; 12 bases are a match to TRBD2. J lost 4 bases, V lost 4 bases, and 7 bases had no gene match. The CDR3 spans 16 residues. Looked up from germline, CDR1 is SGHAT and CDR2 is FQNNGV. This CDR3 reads CASSSPSGGAGETQYF. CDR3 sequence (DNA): TGTGCCAGCAGCTCCCCTAGCGGGGGGGCGGGAGAGACCCAGTACTTC.

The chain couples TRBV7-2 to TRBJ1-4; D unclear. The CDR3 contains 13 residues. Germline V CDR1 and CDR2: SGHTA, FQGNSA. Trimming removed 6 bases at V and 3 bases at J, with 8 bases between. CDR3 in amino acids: CASSPGPNEKLFF. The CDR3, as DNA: TGTGCCAGCAGTCCTGGGCCTAATGAAAAACTGTTTTTT. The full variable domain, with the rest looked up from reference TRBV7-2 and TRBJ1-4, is GAGVSQSPSNKVTEKGKDVELRCDPISGHTALYWYRQSLGQGLEFLIYFQGNSAPDKSGLPSDRFSAERTGGSVSTLTIQRTQQEDSAVYLCASSPGPNEKLFFGSGTQLSVL.

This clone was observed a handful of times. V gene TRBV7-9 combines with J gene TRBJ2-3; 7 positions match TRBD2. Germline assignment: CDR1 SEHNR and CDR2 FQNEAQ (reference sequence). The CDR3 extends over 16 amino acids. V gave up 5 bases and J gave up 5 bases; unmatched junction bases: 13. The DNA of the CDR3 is TGTGCCAGCAGCCCGGGACTAACGTTACAAGGAGATACGCAGTATTTT. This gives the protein CASSPGLTLQGDTQYF.

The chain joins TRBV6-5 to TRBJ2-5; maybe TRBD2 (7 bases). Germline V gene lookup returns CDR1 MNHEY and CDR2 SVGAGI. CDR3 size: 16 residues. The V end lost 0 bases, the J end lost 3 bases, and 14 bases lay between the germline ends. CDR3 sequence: CASSYSPGGGKETQYF. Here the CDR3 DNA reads TGTGCCAGCAGTTACTCTCCGGGGGGCGGGAAAGAGACCCAGTACTTC.

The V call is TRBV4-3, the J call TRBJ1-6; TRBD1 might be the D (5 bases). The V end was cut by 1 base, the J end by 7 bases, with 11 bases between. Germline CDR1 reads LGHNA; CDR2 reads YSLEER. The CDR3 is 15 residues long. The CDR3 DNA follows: TGCGCCAGCAGCCAAGCTCAGGGAGGGAATTCACCCCTCCACTTT. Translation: CASSQAQGGNSPLHF.